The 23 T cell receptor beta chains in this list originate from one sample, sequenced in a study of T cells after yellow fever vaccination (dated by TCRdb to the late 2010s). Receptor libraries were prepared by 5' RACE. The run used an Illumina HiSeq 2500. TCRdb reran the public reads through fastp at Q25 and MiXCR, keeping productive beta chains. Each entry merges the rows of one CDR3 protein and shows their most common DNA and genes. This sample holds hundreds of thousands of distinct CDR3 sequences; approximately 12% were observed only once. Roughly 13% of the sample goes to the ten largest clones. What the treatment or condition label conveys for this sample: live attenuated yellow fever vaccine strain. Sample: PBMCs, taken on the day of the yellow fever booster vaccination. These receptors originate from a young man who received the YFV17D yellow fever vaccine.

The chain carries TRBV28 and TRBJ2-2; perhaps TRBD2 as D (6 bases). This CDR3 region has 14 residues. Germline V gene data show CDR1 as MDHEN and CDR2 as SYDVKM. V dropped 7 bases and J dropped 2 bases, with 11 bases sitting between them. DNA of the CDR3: TGTGCCAGCATGGGGACTCCAAACACCGGGGAGCTGTTTTTT. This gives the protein CASMGTPNTGELFF.

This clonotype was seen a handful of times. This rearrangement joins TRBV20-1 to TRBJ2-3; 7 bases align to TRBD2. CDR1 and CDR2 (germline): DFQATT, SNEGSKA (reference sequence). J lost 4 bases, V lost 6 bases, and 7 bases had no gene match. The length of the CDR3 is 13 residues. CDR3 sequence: CSAGGRGADTQYF. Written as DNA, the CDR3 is TGCAGTGCGGGCGGGAGAGGGGCAGATACGCAGTATTTT.

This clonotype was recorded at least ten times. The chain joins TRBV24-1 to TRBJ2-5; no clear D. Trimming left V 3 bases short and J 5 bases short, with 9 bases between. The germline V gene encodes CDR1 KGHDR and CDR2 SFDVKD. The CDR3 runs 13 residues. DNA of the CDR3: TGTGCCACCAGTGATAGGTATCTGGAGACCCAGTACTTC. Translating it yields CATSDRYLETQYF.

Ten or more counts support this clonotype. The CDR3 loop is CASSFSGVNEQFF. DNA of the CDR3: TGTGCCAGCAGCTTTAGCGGGGTGAATGAGCAGTTCTTC. This rearrangement joins TRBV7-6 to TRBJ2-1, with TRBD2 matching 8 bases. With 3 bases clipped from V and 7 bases from J, the junction kept 2 bases outside the gene matches. This CDR3 region has 13 residues. Germline assignment: CDR1 SGHVS and CDR2 FNYEAQ.

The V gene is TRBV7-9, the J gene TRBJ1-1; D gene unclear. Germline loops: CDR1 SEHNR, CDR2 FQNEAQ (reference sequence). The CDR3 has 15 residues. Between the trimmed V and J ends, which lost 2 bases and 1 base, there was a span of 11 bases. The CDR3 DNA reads TGTGCCAGCAGCTTACGATACAGCGAGAACACTGAAGCTTTCTTT. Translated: CASSLRYSENTEAFF.

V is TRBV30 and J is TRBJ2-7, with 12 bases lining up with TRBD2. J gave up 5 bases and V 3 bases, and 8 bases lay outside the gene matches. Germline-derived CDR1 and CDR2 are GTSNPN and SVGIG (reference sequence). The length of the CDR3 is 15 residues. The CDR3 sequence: CAWRLAGGNSHEQYF. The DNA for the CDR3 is TGTGCCTGGAGGCTAGCGGGAGGGAATAGCCACGAGCAGTACTTC.

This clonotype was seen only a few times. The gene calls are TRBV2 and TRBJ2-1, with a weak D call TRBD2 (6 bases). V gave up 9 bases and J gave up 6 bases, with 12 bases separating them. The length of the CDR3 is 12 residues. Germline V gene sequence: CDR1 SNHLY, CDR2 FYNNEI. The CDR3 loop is CARAQTSNEQFF. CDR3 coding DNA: TGTGCCAGAGCCCAGACTAGCAATGAGCAGTTCTTC. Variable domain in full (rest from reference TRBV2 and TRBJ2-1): EPEVTQTPSHQVTQMGQEVILRCVPISNHLYFYWYRQILGQKVEFLVSFYNNEISEKSEIFDDQFSVERPDGSNFTLKIRSTKLEDSAMYFCARAQTSNEQFFGPGTRLTVL.

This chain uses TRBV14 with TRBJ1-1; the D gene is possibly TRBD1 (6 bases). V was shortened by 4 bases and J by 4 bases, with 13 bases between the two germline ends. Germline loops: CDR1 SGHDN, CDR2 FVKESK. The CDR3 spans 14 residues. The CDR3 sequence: CASSRTGSGTEAFF. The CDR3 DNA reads TGTGCCAGCAGCCGAACAGGGTCTGGCACTGAAGCTTTCTTT. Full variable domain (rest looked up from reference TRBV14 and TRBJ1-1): EAGVTQFPSHSVIEKGQTVTLRCDPISGHDNLYWYRRVMGKEIKFLLHFVKESKQDESGMPNNRFLAERTGGTYSTLKVQPAELEDSGVYFCASSRTGSGTEAFFGQGTRLTVV.

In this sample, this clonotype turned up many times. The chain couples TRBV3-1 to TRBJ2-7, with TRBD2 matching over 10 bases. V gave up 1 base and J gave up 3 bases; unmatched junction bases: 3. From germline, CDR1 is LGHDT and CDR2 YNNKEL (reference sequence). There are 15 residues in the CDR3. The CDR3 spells CASSQGGLAIYEQYF. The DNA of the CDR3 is TGTGCCAGCAGCCAAGGGGGACTAGCGATCTACGAGCAGTACTTC.

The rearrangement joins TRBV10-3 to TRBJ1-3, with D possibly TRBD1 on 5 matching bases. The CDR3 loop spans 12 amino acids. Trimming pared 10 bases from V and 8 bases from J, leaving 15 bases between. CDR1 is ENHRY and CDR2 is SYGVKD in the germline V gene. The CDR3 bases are TGTGCCACCCGGGACCTCGGAGACACCATATATTTT. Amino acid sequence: CATRDLGDTIYF.

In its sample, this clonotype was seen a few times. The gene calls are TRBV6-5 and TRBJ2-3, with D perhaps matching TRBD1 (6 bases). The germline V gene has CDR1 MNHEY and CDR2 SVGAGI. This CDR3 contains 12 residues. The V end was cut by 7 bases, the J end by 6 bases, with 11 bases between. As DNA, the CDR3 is TGTGCCAGCAAACAGGGCAGCGATACGCAGTATTTT. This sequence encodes CASKQGSDTQYF.

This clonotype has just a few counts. The CDR3 region is CSVEGSREGGETQYF. DNA of the CDR3: TGCAGCGTTGAAGGTTCCCGGGAGGGCGGGGAGACCCAGTACTTC. The chain is built from TRBV29-1 and TRBJ2-5; 8 bases map to TRBD2. This CDR3 has 15 amino acids. Germline CDR1 SQVTM, CDR2 ANQGSEA. V gave up 1 base and J gave up 5 bases; unmatched junction bases: 9.

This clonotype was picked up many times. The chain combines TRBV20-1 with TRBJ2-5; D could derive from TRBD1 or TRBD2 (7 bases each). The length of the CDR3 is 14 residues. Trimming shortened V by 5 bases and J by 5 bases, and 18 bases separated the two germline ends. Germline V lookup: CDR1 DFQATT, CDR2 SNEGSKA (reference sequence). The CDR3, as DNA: TGCAGTGCTCCCAAGACAGGGCGGGGGGAGACCCAGTACTTC. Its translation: CSAPKTGRGETQYF.

CDR3 sequence (DNA): TGTGCCAGCAGTAACCTTCCTCCCGGGACAGGGGACTCCTACGAGCAGTACTTC. This gives the protein CASSNLPPGTGDSYEQYF. This chain connects TRBV6-5 to TRBJ2-7; 10 bases agree with TRBD1. Trimming took 5 bases from V and 0 from J; bases not matched to a gene: 13. Germline CDR1 and CDR2: MNHEY and SVGAGI. The CDR3 consists of 18 residues.

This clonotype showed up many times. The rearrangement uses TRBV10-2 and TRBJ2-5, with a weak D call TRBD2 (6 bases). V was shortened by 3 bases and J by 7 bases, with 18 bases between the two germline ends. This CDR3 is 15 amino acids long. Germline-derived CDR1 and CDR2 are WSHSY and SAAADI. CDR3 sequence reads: CASSDGQQRRGTQYF. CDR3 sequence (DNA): TGCGCCAGCAGTGATGGACAACAAAGGAGGGGGACCCAGTACTTC.

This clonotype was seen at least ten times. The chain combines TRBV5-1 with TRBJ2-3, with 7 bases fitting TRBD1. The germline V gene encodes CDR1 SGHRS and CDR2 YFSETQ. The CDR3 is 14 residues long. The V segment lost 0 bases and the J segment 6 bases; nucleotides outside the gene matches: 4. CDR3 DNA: TGCGCCAGCAGCTTGGGGCAGGGGGTGGATACGCAGTATTTT. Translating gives CASSLGQGVDTQYF.

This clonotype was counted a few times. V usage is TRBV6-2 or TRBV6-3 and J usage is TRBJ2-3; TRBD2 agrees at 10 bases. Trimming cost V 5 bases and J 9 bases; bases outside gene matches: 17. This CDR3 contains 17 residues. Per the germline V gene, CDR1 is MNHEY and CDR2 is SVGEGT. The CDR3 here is CASSARRAGGPRHTQYF. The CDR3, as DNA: TGTGCCAGCAGTGCCCGGCGAGCGGGAGGGCCTCGGCACACGCAGTATTTT.

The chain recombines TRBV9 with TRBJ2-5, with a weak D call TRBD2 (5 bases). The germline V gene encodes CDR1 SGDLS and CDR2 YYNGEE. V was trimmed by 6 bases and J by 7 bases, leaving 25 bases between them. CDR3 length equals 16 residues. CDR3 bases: TGTGCCAGCACCTTCGCGGCGGGTTACCCCCCGGGGACCCAGTACTTC. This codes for CASTFAAGYPPGTQYF.

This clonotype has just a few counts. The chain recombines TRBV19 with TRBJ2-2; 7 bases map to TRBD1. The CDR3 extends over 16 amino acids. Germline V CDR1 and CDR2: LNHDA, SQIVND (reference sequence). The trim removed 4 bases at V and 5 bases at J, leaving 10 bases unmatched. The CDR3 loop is CASSTQGTKRTGELFF. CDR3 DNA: TGTGCCAGTAGTACACAGGGGACGAAAAGAACCGGGGAGCTGTTTTTT.

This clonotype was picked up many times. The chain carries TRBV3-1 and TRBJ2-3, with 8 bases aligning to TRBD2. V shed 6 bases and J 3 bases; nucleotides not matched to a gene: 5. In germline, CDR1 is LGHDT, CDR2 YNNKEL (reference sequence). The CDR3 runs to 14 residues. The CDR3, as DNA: TGTGCCAGCAGTAGCCCGGGAGGGACAGATACGCAGTATTTT. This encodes CASSSPGGTDTQYF.

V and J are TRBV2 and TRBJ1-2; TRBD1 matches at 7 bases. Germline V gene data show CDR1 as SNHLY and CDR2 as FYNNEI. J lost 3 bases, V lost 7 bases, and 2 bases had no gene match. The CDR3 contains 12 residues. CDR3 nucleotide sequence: TGTGCCAGCACAGGGGGATACTATGGCTACACCTTC. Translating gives CASTGGYYGYTF.

The CDR3 loop is CASSLARDGNYGYTF. CDR3 sequence (DNA): TGCGCCAGCAGCTTAGCCCGGGACGGCAACTATGGCTACACCTTC. The chain combines TRBV5-1 with TRBJ1-2; tentative D call: TRBD1 (5 bases). Germline V gene lookup returns CDR1 SGHRS and CDR2 YFSETQ. V shed 2 bases and J shed 2 bases, with 13 bases lying between them. The CDR3 sequence is 15 residues long.

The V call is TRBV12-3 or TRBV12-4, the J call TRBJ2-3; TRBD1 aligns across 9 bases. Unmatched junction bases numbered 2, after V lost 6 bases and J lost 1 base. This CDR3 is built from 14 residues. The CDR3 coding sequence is TGTGCCAGCAGATGGACAGGGGGCACAGATACGCAGTATTTT. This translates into CASRWTGGTDTQYF.